These 8 T cell receptor beta chains share one sample of origin, sequenced in a study of shared clonotypes between healthy human individuals. Using immunoSEQ multiplex PCR, the repertoire was profiled, and TCRdb retains in-frame clones only, with some absent. The sample yields approximately 92,000 clones, approximately 70% seen once. The specimen was memory CD8+ T cells sorted from blood. Subset defined: CD45RO+ cells pooled with CCR7-negative TemRA cells. The receptors originated from a man aged 25 to 40 in good health.

The chain links TRBV7-9 to TRBJ2-2; D not resolved. The CDR3 is 16 amino acids. The ends were cut back, 4 bases at V and 0 bases at J, with 12 bases in the middle. In germline, CDR1 is SEHNR, CDR2 FQNEAQ (reference sequence). CDR3 coding DNA: TGTGCCAGCAGCTCCCTCCTTATGGCGAACACCGGGGAGCTGTTTTTT. Its protein product is CASSSLLMANTGELFF.

As for this clone: It may be a read error: a sequence one base away is much more abundant. The chain joins TRBV6-5 to TRBJ2-7, with D uncertain. This CDR3 has 11 amino acids. The V end was cut by 6 bases, the J end by 6 bases, with 9 bases between. Germline V gene lookup returns CDR1 MNHEY and CDR2 SVGAGI. The chain's CDR3 is CASSTPGEQYF. CDR3 sequence (DNA): TGTGCCAGCAGCACCCCAGGCGAGCAGTACTTC.

This rearrangement joins TRBV5-6 to TRBJ2-1; the match to TRBD2 covers 12 bases. Trimming took 4 bases from V and 7 from J; bases not matched to a gene: 6. Per germline, CDR1 SGHDT and CDR2 YYEEEE. The CDR3 length is 15 residues. CDR3 protein: CASSGLAGIINEQFF. In DNA form, the CDR3 reads TGTGCCAGCAGCGGACTAGCGGGAATAATTAATGAGCAGTTCTTC.

The chain employs TRBV13 and TRBJ2-1; possibly TRBD1 for D (5 bases). The CDR3 runs to 17 residues. The V gene's germline CDR1 is PRHDT and CDR2 FYEKMQ (reference sequence). V was cut by 0 bases and J by 0 bases, with 12 bases left in between. CDR3 protein: CASSLGDSESSYNEQFF. The DNA of the CDR3 is TGTGCCAGCAGCTTAGGCGACAGTGAGAGCTCCTACAATGAGCAGTTCTTC. The whole variable domain, remainder taken from reference TRBV13 and TRBJ2-1, is AAGVIQSPRHLIKEKRETATLKCYPIPRHDTVYWYQQGPGQDPQFLISFYEKMQSDKGSIPDRFSAQQFSDYHSELNMSSLELGDSALYFCASSLGDSESSYNEQFFGPGTRLTVL.

The rearrangement joins TRBV20-1 to TRBJ2-3; D is ambiguous. With 5 bases removed from V and 4 bases from J, the gap between germline ends came to 1 base. The CDR3 length is 9 residues. Germline CDR1 and CDR2: DFQATT and SNEGSKA (reference sequence). The CDR3 protein is CSAPDTQYF. CDR3 DNA: TGCAGTGCTCCAGATACGCAGTATTTT.

The J gene is TRBJ2-6, the V gene TRBV7-2; D is possibly TRBD2 (5 bases). This CDR3 comprises 13 residues. Germline-derived CDR1 and CDR2 are SGHTA and FQGNSA. The ends were cut back, 5 bases at V and 9 bases at J, with 11 bases in the middle. CDR3 region: CASSAPGINVLTF. Here the CDR3 DNA reads TGTGCCAGCAGCGCGCCGGGAATCAACGTCCTGACTTTC.

V gene TRBV5-1 combines with J gene TRBJ2-2, with D perhaps TRBD1 (5 bases). This CDR3 region has 14 residues. Trimming stripped 7 bases from V and 0 bases from J, with 10 bases between. Germline V gene data show CDR1 as SGHRS and CDR2 as YFSETQ. The CDR3 region has the DNA TGCGCCAGCTTGGGGCCCGCGAACACCGGGGAGCTGTTTTTT. It is translated as CASLGPANTGELFF.

The chain is built from TRBV7-8 and TRBJ1-2, with 10 nucleotides matching TRBD1. In germline, CDR1 is SGHVS, CDR2 FQNEAQ. After removal of 5 bases from V and 8 bases from J, the junction contained 5 bases not matched to a gene. This CDR3 region has 13 residues. CDR3 sequence reads: CASSLDRGQGYTF. The CDR3 coding sequence is TGTGCCAGCAGCCTTGACAGGGGGCAAGGCTACACCTTC.